This T cell receptor beta chain was found in a study of metastatic and nonmetastatic thyroid tumors (dated by TCRdb to 2020 to 2021). For the study in its entirety: For patients with malignant and with benign thyroid disease, the researchers compared repertoires between peripheral blood samples and tumor or nodule tissue samples. What the research found in general, with its limitations: In both blood and tumor samples, TCR beta diversity was reported to be significantly higher in malignant tumors than in benign nodules.

The method behind the library was PCR. Sequencing took place on an Illumina HiSeq 4000. High-throughput sequencing was used to profile the TCR beta-chain CDR3 region of each patient. In the source study's methods: Drawing on CDR3 differences between clinicopathological groups, the researchers built a classifier meant to tell apart patients with distant-metastatic papillary thyroid cancer. To measure repertoire diversity the researchers used the Shannon index, while the Morisita-Horn index served to gauge how similar the tumor and blood repertoires were. TCRdb itself trimmed the public reads at Q25 with fastp, ran MiXCR and retained productive beta chains. In this record, the V and J calls reflect TCRdb's handling and not the investigators' own analysis. This sample has tens of thousands of clones in its table, and around 25% of those were observed once. The ten most abundant clones make up over 8.5% of the sample.

V and J lose 3 bases and 7 bases, and a span of 12 bases separates them. The CDR3 measures 13 amino acids from cysteine to phenylalanine. Of all the DNA, just the CDR3 is kept, 39 bases in frame from base 1. This clone was seen a handful of times. The antigen this receptor binds is unknown. Base qualities are not provided; no much larger clone lies one nucleotide away. No patient had received any treatment before thyroid surgery. Using T-cell receptor beta sequencing, the researchers looked back retrospectively at clinical samples from patients, gathered between about 2012 and 2019. The sequenced sample consisted of blood. This TCR was recovered from a female donor with papillary thyroid cancer or a benign thyroid nodule (not recorded which). Some clones in this sample may be carry-over from other donors' samples. Recombination linked TRBV12-3 or TRBV12-4 to TRBJ1-2, with the D gene too uncertain to name. This receptor has the CDR3 CASSFRDIGGYTF. The bases read TGTGCCAGCAGTTTCCGGGATATTGGTGGCTACACCTTC.